The sample holds many counts of the clone carrying this TCR beta chain. The data were obtained in a study of shared clonotypes between healthy human individuals. V lost 0 bases, J lost 0 bases, and 6 bases stayed unmatched. Germline CDR1 is SGHRS and CDR2 is YFSETQ. This CDR3 has 17 residues. Sequencing was at deep level. Data came from immunoSEQ multiplex PCR; TCRdb stores just in-frame clones and leaves some out. The table records 450,000 to 550,000 clones, more than 65% of them present only once. The origin of this receptor is a woman aged 40 to 50 in good health. Some clones in this sample may be carry-over from other donors' samples. Sequencing was performed on PBMCs. V usage is TRBV5-1 and J usage is TRBJ2-3; 8 nucleotides agree with TRBD2. This CDR3 is CASSLAATSDSTDTQYF. The CDR3, as DNA: TGCGCCAGCAGCTTGGCGGCGACTAGCGATAGCACAGATACGCAGTATTTT.